This TCR beta chain originates from a study of cytomegalovirus exposure and HLA in healthy donors. The overall study: Earlier findings included roughly 120 million unique TCR beta sequences obtained from 150 million to 200 million T cells. The study's findings and limits: TCR beta V- and J-gene trimming, according to a later analysis, was linked to a missense DCLRE1C variant. Confirmation in vitro established that a few CMV-associated chains were specific for CMV antigens. The classifier, whose performance was assessed in both the original and validation cohorts, reportedly diagnosed cytomegalovirus status with high specificity and sensitivity.

Worth noting for this clone: Its antigen is unknown.

This CDR3 has 19 amino acids. A multiplex PCR was run with 60 Vbeta primers and 13 Jbeta primers. TCRdb keeps only in-frame clones here, not all; method: immunoSEQ multiplex PCR. The sample consists of some 100,000 clones, roughly 79% of them appearing once. The source of this sequence is a woman between 25 and 40 years old in good health and CMV-seronegative. The J gene is TRBJ1-3, the V gene TRBV21-1; no DNA check was done on the table's D call, TRBD1. TRBV21-1 is termed a pseudogene. The specimen sequenced was PBMCs. In DNA, the CDR3 is TGTGCCAGCAGCGGGCCCGCCTGGACAGCCAATGTCTCTGGAAACACCATATATTTT. As protein: CASSGPAWTANVSGNTIYF.